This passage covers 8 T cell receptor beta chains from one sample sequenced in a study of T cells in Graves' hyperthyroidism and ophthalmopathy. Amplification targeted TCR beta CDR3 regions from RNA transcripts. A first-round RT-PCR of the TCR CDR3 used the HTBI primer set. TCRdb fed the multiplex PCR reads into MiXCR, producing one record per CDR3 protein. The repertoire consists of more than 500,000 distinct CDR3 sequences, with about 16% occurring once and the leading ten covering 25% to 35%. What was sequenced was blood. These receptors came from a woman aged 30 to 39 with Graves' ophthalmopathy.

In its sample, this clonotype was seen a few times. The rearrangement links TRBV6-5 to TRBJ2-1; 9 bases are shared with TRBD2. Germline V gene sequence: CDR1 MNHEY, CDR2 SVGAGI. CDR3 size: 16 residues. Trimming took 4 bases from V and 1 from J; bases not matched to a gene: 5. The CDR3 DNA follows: TGTGCCAGCAGTTTTGATAGCGGGAGTTCCTACAATGAGCAGTTCTTC. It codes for CASSFDSGSSYNEQFF.

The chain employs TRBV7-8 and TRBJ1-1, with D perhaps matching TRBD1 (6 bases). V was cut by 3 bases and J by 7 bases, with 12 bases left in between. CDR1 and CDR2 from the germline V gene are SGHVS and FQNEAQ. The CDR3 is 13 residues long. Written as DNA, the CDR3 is TGTGCCAGCAGCTTGGCAGGGGAGGGTGAAGCTTTCTTT. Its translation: CASSLAGEGEAFF.

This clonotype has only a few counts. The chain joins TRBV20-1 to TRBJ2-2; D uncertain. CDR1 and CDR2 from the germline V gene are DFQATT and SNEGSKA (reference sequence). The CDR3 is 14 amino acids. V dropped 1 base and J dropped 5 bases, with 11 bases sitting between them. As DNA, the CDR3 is TGCAGTGCTAGAGCCTTGGACGGTACCGGGGAGCTGTTTTTT. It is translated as CSARALDGTGELFF.

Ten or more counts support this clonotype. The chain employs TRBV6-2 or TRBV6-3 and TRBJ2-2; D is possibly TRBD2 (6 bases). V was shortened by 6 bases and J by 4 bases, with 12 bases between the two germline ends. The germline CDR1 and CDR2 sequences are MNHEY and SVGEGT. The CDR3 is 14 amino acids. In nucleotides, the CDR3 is TGTGCCAGCAGAACGGGACTCCCCACCGGGGAGCTGTTTTTT. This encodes CASRTGLPTGELFF.

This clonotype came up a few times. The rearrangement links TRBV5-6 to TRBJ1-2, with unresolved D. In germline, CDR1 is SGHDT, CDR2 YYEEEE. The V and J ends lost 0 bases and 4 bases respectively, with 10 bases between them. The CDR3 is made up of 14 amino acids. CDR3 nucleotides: TGTGCCAGCAGCTTGGGGACGGGTATCTATGGCTACACCTTC. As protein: CASSLGTGIYGYTF.

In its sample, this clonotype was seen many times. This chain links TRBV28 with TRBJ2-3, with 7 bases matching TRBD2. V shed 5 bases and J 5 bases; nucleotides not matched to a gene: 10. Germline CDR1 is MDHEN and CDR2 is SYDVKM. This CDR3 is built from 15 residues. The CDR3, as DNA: TGTGCCAGCAGTGGAGCCGGGACTAAAAAAGATACGCAGTATTTT. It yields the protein CASSGAGTKKDTQYF. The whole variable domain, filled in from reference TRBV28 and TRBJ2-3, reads DVKVTQSSRYLVKRTGEKVFLECVQDMDHENMFWYRQDPGLGLRLIYFSYDVKMKEKGDIPEGYSVSREKKERFSLILESASTNQTSMYLCASSGAGTKKDTQYFGPGTRLTVL.

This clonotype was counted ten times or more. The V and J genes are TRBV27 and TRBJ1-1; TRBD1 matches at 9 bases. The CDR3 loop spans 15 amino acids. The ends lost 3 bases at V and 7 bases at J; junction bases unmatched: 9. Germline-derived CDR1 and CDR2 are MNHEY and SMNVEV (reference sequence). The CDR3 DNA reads TGTGCCAGCAGTTTCGGACAGGGGCTCCCATTTGAAGCTTTCTTT. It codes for CASSFGQGLPFEAFF.

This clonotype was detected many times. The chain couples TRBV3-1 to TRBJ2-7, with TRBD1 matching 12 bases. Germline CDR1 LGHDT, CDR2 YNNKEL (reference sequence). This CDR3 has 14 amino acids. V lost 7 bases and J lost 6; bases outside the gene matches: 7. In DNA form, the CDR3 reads TGTGCCAGCACCCCGGGACAGGGGGCTGGCGAGCAGTACTTC. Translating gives CASTPGQGAGEQYF.